The T cell receptor beta chain under discussion was sequenced for a study of T cells in localized non-small cell lung cancer. Broader study findings: Only one tumor region was sequenced, so heterogeneity remains possible. Uninvolved nearby lung showed the greatest T cell clonality, exceeding that found in tumor.

As concerns this clone: Antigen unknown.

Some clones are missing from TCRdb's copy, which holds only in-frame ones; the method was immunoSEQ multiplex PCR. The sample holds around 36,000 clones, around 79% seen once. The sequencing used PBMCs, collected before any cancer treatment. The receptor comes from a woman aged 40-69 years with stage II squamous cell lung carcinoma.

CDR3: CASSPQLGLADVYEQYV. The DNA of the CDR3 is TGTGCCAGCAGTCCTCAACTAGGGCTAGCGGATGTCTACGAGCAGTACGTC. The genes are TRBV28 and TRBJ2-7; 7 bases fit TRBD2. Trimming removed 5 bases from V and 3 bases from J; junction bases left unmatched: 16. This CDR3 region has 17 residues. Germline-derived CDR1 and CDR2 are MDHEN and SYDVKM.